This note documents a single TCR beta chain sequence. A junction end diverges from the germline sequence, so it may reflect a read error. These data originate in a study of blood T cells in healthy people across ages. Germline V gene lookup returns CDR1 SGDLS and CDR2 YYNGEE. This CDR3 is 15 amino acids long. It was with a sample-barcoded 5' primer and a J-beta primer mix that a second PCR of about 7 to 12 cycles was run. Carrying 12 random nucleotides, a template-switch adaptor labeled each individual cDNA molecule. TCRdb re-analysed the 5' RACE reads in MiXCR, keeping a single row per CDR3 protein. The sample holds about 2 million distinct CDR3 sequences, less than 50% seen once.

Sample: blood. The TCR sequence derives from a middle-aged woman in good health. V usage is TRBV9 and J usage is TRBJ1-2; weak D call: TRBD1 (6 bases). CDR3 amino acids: CASGVESPGVGGYTF. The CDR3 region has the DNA TGTGCCAGCGGCGTAGAATCTCCAGGGGTCGGTGGCTACACCTTC.